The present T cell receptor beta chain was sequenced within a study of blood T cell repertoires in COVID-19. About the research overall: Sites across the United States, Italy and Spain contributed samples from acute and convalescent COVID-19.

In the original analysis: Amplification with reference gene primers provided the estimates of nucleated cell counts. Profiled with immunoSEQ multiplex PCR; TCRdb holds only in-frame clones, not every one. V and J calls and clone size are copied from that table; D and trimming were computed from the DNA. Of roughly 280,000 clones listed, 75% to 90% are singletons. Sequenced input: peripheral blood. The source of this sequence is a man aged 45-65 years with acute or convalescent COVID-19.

CDR3 loop: CASRMLGGGGYTF. CDR3 in DNA: TGTGCCAGCAGAATGCTCGGTGGCGGGGGCTACACCTTC. The rearrangement uses TRBV5-6 and TRBJ1-2; no definite D call. V was pared by 5 bases and J by 8 bases, with 16 bases between. This CDR3 has 13 residues. Germline V gives CDR1 SGHDT, CDR2 YYEEEE.